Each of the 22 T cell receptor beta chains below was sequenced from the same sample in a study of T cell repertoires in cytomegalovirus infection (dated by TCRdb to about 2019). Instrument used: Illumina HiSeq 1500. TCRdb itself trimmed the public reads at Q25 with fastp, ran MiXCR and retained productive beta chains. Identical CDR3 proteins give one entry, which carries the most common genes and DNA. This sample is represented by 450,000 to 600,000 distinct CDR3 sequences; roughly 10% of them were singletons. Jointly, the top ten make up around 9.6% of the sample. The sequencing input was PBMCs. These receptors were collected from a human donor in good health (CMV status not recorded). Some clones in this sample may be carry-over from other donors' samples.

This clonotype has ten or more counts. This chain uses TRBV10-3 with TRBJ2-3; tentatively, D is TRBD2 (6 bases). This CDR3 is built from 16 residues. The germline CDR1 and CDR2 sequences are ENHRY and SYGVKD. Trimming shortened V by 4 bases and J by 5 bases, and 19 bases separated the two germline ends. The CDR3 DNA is TGTGCCATCAGTGGTTTCGGGGGAGACAAGCTAGATACGCAGTATTTT. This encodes CAISGFGGDKLDTQYF.

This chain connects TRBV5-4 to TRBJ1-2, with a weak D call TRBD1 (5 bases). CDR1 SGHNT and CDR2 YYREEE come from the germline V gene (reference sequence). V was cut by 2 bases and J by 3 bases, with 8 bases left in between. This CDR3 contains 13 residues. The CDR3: CASSFGTDYGYTF. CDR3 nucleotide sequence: TGTGCCAGCAGCTTCGGGACGGACTATGGCTACACCTTC.

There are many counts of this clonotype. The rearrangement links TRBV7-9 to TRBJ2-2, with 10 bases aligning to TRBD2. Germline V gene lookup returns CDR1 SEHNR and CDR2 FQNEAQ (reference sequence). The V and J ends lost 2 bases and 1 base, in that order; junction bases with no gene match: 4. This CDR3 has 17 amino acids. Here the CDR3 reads CASSLRGTSVNTGELFF. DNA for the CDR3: TGTGCCAGCAGCTTAAGAGGGACTAGCGTGAACACCGGGGAGCTGTTTTTT.

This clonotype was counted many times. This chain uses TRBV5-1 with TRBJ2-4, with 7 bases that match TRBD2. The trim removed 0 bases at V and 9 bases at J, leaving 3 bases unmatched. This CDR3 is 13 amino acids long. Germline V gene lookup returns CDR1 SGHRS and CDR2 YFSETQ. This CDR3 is CASSLEGGGIQYF. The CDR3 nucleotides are TGCGCCAGCAGCTTGGAAGGCGGGGGCATTCAGTACTTC.

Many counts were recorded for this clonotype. CDR3 coding DNA: TGTGCCAGCAGTTTCGGACAGAGGGCAAACGAGCAGTACTTC. Its protein is CASSFGQRANEQYF. The chain joins TRBV5-4 to TRBJ2-7; TRBD1 is a possible D gene (6 bases). Germline CDR1 reads SGHNT; CDR2 reads YYREEE (reference sequence). The CDR3 covers 14 residues. The V and J ends lost 5 bases and 5 bases respectively, with 17 bases between them.

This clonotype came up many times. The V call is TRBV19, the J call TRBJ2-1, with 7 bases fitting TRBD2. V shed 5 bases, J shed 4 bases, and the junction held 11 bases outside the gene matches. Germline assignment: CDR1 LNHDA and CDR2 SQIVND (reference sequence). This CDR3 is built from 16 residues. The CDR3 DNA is TGTGCCAGTAGTTCTAAAACCGGGACTATGTACAATGAGCAGTTCTTC. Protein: CASSSKTGTMYNEQFF. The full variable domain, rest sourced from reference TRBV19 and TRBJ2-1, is DGGITQSPKYLFRKEGQNVTLSCEQNLNHDAMYWYRQDPGQGLRLIYYSQIVNDFQKGDIAEGYSVSREKKESFPLTVTSAQKNPTAFYLCASSSKTGTMYNEQFFGPGTRLTVL.

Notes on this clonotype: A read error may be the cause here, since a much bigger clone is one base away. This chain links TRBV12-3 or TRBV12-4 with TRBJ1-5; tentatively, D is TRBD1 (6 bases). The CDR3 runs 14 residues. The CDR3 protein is CASSPGRTDQPQNF. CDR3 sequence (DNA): TGTGCCAGCAGCCCCGGACGGACAGATCAGCCCCAGAATTTT.

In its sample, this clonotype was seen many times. The CDR3 bases are TGTGCCAGCAGTTCCGCCGGGGACTACGAGCAGTACTTC. It yields the protein CASSSAGDYEQYF. The chain carries TRBV6-1 and TRBJ2-7; D possibly corresponds to TRBD2 (5 bases). CDR3 length: 13 residues. The germline gives CDR1 MNHNS, CDR2 SASEGT. Between the trimmed V and J ends, which lost 5 bases and 3 bases, there was a span of 11 bases.

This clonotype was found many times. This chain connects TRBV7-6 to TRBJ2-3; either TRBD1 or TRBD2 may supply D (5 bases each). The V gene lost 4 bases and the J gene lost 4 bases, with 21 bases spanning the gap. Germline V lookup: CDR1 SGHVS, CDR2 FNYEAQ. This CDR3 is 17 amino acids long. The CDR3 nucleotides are TGTGCCAGCAGCTCCTCGATGGGGACGACCGAGCCAGATACGCAGTATTTT. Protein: CASSSSMGTTEPDTQYF.

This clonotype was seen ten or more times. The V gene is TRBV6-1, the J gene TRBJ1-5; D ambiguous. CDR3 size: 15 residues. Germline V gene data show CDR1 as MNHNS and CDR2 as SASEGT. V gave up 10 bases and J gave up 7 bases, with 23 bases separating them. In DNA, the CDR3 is TGTGCCACCTCCCGGGCAGGAGACATTTGGCAGCCCCAGCATTTT. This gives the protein CATSRAGDIWQPQHF.

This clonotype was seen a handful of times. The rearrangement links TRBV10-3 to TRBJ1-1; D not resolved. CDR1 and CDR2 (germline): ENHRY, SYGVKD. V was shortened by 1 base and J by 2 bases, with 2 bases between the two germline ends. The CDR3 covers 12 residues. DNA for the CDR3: TGTGCCATCAGTGAGTATAACACTGAAGCTTTCTTT. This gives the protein CAISEYNTEAFF.

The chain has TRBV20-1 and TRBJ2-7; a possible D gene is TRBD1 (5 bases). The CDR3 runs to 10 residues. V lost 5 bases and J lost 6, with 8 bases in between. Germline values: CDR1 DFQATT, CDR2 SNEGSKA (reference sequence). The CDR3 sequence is CSAERGEQYF. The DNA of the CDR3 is TGCAGTGCTGAAAGGGGCGAGCAGTACTTC.

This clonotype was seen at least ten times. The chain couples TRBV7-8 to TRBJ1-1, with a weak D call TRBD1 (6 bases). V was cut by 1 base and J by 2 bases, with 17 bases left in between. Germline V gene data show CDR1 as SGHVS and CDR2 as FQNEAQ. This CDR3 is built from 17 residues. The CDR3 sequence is CASSLVRGALSNTEAFF. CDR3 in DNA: TGTGCCAGCAGCTTAGTTCGGGGGGCTCTATCCAACACTGAAGCTTTCTTT.

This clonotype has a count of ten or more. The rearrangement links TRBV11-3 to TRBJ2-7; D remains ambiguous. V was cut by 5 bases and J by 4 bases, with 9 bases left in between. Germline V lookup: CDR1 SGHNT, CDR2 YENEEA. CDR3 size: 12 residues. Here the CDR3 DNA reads TGTGCCAGCAGCACCGACGGATACGAGCAGTACTTC. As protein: CASSTDGYEQYF.

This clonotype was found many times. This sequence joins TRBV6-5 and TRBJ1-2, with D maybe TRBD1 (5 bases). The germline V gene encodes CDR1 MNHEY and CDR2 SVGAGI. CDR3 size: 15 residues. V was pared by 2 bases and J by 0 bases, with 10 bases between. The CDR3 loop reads CASSYGQGTNYGYTF. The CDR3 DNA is TGTGCCAGCAGTTACGGGCAGGGCACTAACTATGGCTACACCTTC.

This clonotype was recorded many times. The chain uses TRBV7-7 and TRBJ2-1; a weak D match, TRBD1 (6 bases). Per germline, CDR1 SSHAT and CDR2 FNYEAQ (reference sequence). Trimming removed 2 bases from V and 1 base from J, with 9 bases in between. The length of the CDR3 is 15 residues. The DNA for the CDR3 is TGTGCCAGCAGCTTAAGTACAGGGTCCTACAATGAGCAGTTCTTC. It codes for CASSLSTGSYNEQFF. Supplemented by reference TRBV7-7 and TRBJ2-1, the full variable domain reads GAGVSQSPRYKVTKRGQDVTLRCDPISSHATLYWYQQALGQGPEFLTYFNYEAQPDKSGLPSDRFSAERPEGSISTLTIQRTEQRDSAMYRCASSLSTGSYNEQFFGPGTRLTVL.

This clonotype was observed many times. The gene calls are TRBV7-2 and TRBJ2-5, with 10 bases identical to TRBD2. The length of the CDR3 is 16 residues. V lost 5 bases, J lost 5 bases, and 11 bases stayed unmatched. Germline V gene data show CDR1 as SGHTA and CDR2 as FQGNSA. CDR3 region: CASSPRRLAGVETQYF. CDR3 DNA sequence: TGTGCCAGCAGCCCTAGAAGACTAGCGGGCGTCGAGACCCAGTACTTC.

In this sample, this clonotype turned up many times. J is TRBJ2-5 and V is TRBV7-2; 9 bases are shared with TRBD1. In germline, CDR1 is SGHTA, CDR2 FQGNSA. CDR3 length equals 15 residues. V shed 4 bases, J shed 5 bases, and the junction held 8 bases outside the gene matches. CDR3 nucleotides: TGTGCCAGCAGCTCCCAGGGACAGGGAGGGGAGACCCAGTACTTC. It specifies CASSSQGQGGETQYF.

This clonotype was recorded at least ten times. The CDR3 nucleotides are TGTGCCAGCAGCTCCCTCAGGGGGACTAGTAGGGAGACCCAGTACTTC. Its protein product is CASSSLRGTSRETQYF. V is TRBV7-2 and J is TRBJ2-5; a possible D gene is TRBD2 (8 bases). V gave up 4 bases and J gave up 5 bases, with 20 bases separating them. CDR3 length: 16 amino acids. The germline CDR1 and CDR2 sequences are SGHTA and FQGNSA. Based on the CDR3 plus reference TRBV7-2 and TRBJ2-5, the full variable domain is GAGVSQSPSNKVTEKGKDVELRCDPISGHTALYWYRQSLGQGLEFLIYFQGNSAPDKSGLPSDRFSAERTGGSVSTLTIQRTQQEDSAVYLCASSSLRGTSRETQYFGPGTRLLVL.

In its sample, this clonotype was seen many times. The CDR3 nucleotides are TGTGCCATCAGTGAGTCTATGCTCGGCACAAACACTGAAGCTTTCTTT. Its translation: CAISESMLGTNTEAFF. V is TRBV10-3 and J is TRBJ1-1, with D unclear. Trimming took off 0 bases at V and 2 bases at J, with 13 bases between the two ends. Germline V lookup: CDR1 ENHRY, CDR2 SYGVKD. The CDR3 runs 16 residues.

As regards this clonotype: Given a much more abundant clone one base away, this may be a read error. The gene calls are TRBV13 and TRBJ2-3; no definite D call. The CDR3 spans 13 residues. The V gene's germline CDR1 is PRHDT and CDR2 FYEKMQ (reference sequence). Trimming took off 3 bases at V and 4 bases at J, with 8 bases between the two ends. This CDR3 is CASSFGAADTQYF. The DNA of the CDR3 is TGTGCCAGCAGCTTTGGTGCAGCAGATACGCAGTATTTT.

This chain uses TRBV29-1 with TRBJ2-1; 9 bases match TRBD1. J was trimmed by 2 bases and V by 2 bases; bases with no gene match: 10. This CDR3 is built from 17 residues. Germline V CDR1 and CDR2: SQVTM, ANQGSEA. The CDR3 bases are TGCAGCGTTGAAAAAACTGGGGACAGGGCCACCTACAATGAGCAGTTCTTC. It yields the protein CSVEKTGDRATYNEQFF.